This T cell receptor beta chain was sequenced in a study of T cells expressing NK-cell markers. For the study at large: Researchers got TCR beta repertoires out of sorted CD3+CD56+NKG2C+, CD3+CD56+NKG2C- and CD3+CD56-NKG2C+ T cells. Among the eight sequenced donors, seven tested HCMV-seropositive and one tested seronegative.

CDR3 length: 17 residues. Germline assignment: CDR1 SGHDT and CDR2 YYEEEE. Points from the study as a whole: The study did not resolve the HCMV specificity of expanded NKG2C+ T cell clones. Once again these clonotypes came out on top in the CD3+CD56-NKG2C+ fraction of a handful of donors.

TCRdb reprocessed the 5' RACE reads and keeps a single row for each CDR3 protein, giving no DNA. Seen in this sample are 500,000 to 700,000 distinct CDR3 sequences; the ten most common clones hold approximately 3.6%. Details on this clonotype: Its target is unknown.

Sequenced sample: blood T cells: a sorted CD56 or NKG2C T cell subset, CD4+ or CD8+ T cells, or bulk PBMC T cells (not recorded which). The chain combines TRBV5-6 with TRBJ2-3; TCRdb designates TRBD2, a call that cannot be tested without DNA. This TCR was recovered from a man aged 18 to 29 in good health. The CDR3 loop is CASRGGSSGSLGDTQYF.